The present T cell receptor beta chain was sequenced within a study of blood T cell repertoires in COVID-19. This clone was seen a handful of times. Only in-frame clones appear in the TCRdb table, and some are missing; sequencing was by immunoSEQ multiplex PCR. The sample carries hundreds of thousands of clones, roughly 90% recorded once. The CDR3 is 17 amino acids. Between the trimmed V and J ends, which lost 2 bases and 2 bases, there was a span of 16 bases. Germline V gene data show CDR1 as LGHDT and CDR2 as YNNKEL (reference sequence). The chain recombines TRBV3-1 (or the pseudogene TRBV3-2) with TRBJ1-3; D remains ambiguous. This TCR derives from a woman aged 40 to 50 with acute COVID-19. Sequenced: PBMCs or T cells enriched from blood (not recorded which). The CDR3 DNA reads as TGTGCCAGCAGCCAAATGACTTTAGGGAGCACTGGAAACACCATATATTTT. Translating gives CASSQMTLGSTGNTIYF.